Listed here are 21 T cell receptor beta chains from one sample, sequenced in a study of T cells in tumors after PD-1 blockade. Sequencing used immunoSEQ multiplex PCR; TCRdb keeps in-frame clones, though not all of them. This sample has tens of thousands of clones, with around 85% found just once. The starting material was PBMCs, obtained before anti-PD-1 therapy. The receptors were sampled from a human donor with advanced basal cell or squamous cell carcinoma (not recorded which).

The chain has TRBV27 and TRBJ2-1; 9 bases are shared with TRBD1. Germline-derived CDR1 and CDR2 are MNHEY and SMNVEV (reference sequence). The V and J ends lost 7 bases and 4 bases, in that order; junction bases with no gene match: 14. The CDR3 is made up of 17 amino acids. CDR3 sequence reads: CASTNPPGTGTYNEQFF. For the CDR3, the DNA is TGTGCCAGCACGAATCCTCCCGGGACAGGGACATACAATGAGCAGTTCTTC.

V is TRBV6-5 and J is TRBJ1-4; D not resolved. Trimming took off 5 bases at V and 8 bases at J, with 15 bases between the two ends. The germline CDR1 and CDR2 sequences are MNHEY and SVGAGI. This CDR3 spans 14 amino acids. CDR3 residues: CASSRAGQREKLFF. CDR3 in DNA: TGTGCCAGCAGTCGAGCAGGCCAGCGGGAAAAACTGTTTTTT.

Remarks on this clone: Different DNA sequences within this sample yield the same CDR3. This chain links TRBV7-2 with TRBJ2-5, with 7 bases matching TRBD1. The CDR3 extends over 14 amino acids. With 5 bases clipped from V and 5 bases from J, the junction kept 8 bases outside the gene matches. The germline V gene has CDR1 SGHTA and CDR2 FQGNSA. CDR3: CASSRGQYSETQYF. CDR3 nucleotide sequence: TGTGCCAGCAGCAGGGGACAGTACTCGGAGACCCAGTACTTC.

The rearrangement links TRBV6-5 to TRBJ2-1, with a possible D match to TRBD1 (6 bases). Trimming shortened V by 2 bases and J by 6 bases, and 14 bases separated the two germline ends. CDR1 MNHEY and CDR2 SVGAGI come from the germline V gene. CDR3 length: 15 residues. Written as DNA, the CDR3 is TGTGCCAGCAGTTACGAAACAGGGTTTGGCAATGAGCAGTTCTTC. Translation: CASSYETGFGNEQFF.

The gene calls are TRBV6-5 and TRBJ2-7; D remains unclear. Trimming took 5 bases from V and 7 from J, leaving 12 bases between them. CDR1 MNHEY and CDR2 SVGAGI come from the germline V gene. The CDR3 contains 12 residues. CDR3 nucleotides: TGTGCCAGCAGTACACCGGTGGGGGAGCAGTACTTC. Translated: CASSTPVGEQYF.

The chain recombines TRBV3-1 (or the pseudogene TRBV3-2) with TRBJ1-6; the match to TRBD1 covers 7 bases. This CDR3 comprises 15 residues. CDR1 LGHDT and CDR2 YNNKEL come from the germline V gene (reference sequence). V was pared by 4 bases and J by 4 bases, with 4 bases of the junction left unmatched. This CDR3 is CASSRPTGYNSPLHF. The CDR3 DNA reads TGTGCCAGCAGCCGACCGACAGGGTATAATTCACCCCTCCACTTT.

The rearrangement links TRBV18 to TRBJ1-1; D gene uncertain. The CDR3 is 13 amino acids. Germline V gives CDR1 KGHSH, CDR2 LQKENI. Trimming stripped 4 bases from V and 3 bases from J, with 9 bases between. CDR3 residues: CASSQDYYTEAFF. The CDR3 bases are TGTGCCAGCTCACAGGATTATTACACTGAAGCTTTCTTT.

This clone was counted between two and nine times. The chain joins TRBV4-1 to TRBJ1-5; TRBD1 might be the D (6 bases). V was clipped by 0 bases and J by 7 bases, with 13 bases between them. The CDR3 consists of 15 residues. Germline V CDR1 and CDR2: MGHRA, YSYEKL. CDR3 amino acids: CASSQDTGRGQPQHF. CDR3 DNA: TGCGCCAGCAGCCAAGATACAGGGAGAGGACAGCCCCAGCATTTT.

The CDR3 region has the DNA TGTGCCAGCAGCCAACTAGGACGAGGCTACGAGCAGTACTTC. Protein product: CASSQLGRGYEQYF. V is TRBV4-2 and J is TRBJ2-7; unclear D gene. Germline V lookup: CDR1 LGHNA, CDR2 YNFKEQ. V lost 2 bases, J lost 3 bases, and 11 bases lay in between. The CDR3 has 14 amino acids.

The chain carries TRBV5-4 and TRBJ1-4; the match to TRBD1 covers 9 bases. There are 16 residues in the CDR3. The V segment lost 2 bases and the J segment 4 bases; nucleotides outside the gene matches: 6. CDR1 SGHNT and CDR2 YYREEE come from the germline V gene (reference sequence). The CDR3 here is CASSFTGGAGNEKLFF. The CDR3 bases are TGTGCCAGCAGCTTCACAGGGGGCGCCGGTAATGAAAAACTGTTTTTT. Together with reference TRBV5-4 and TRBJ1-4, the CDR3 gives the full variable domain: ETGVTQSPTHLIKTRGQQVTLRCSSQSGHNTVSWYQQALGQGPQFIFQYYREEENGRGNFPPRFSGLQFPNYSSELNVNALELDDSALYLCASSFTGGAGNEKLFFGSGTQLSVL.

The chain uses TRBV19 and TRBJ2-5; 13 nucleotides match TRBD2. Germline V CDR1 and CDR2: LNHDA, SQIVND (reference sequence). This CDR3 contains 19 residues. V was clipped by 5 bases and J by 5 bases; unmatched bases: 17. DNA of the CDR3: TGTGCCAGTAGTCCCCTACTTGGACTAGCGGGAGCACAAAGGGAGACCCAGTACTTC. As protein: CASSPLLGLAGAQRETQYF.

The chain carries TRBV7-8 and TRBJ2-3; D may be TRBD2 (5 bases). The length of the CDR3 is 16 residues. Trimming cost V 1 base and J 4 bases, with 15 bases left between them. Germline V lookup: CDR1 SGHVS, CDR2 FQNEAQ. The CDR3 sequence: CASSLERAGVPDTQYF. Here the CDR3 DNA reads TGTGCCAGCAGCTTAGAACGGGCGGGCGTCCCAGATACGCAGTATTTT.

The chain combines TRBV11-1 with TRBJ2-7; weak D call: TRBD1 (5 bases). CDR1 SGHAT and CDR2 FQDESV come from the germline V gene (reference sequence). The V end lost 6 bases, the J end lost 2 bases, and 17 bases lay between the germline ends. The CDR3 is 15 residues long. CDR3 coding DNA: TGTGCCAGCAGGGAAAACCAGGGCCATCCCTACGAGCAGTACTTC. Amino acid sequence: CASRENQGHPYEQYF.

This rearrangement joins TRBV19 to TRBJ2-6; no firm D call. The germline V gene has CDR1 LNHDA and CDR2 SQIVND (reference sequence). V was clipped by 4 bases and J by 0 bases, with 4 bases between them. This CDR3 region has 14 residues. Here the CDR3 DNA reads TGTGCCAGTAGTAACGTCTCTGGGGCCAACGTCCTGACTTTC. It translates to CASSNVSGANVLTF.

The V call is TRBV7-8, the J call TRBJ2-3; the match to TRBD2 covers 7 bases. The CDR3 covers 14 residues. Germline CDR1 reads SGHVS; CDR2 reads FQNEAQ. Unmatched junction bases numbered 2, after V lost 5 bases and J lost 0 bases. Written as DNA, the CDR3 is TGTGCCAGCAGCACTAGCGATAGCACAGATACGCAGTATTTT. It yields the protein CASSTSDSTDTQYF. Full variable domain (outside the CDR3, taken from reference TRBV7-8 and TRBJ2-3): GAGVSQSPRYKVAKRGQDVALRCDPISGHVSLFWYQQALGQGPEFLTYFQNEAQLDKSGLPSDRFFAERPEGSVSTLKIQRTQQEDSAVYLCASSTSDSTDTQYFGPGTRLTVL.

This chain's CDR3 is CSASPDFFEQYF. As DNA, the CDR3 is TGCAGTGCTAGTCCGGATTTTTTCGAGCAGTACTTC. The chain uses TRBV20-1 and TRBJ2-7; D is unclear. Trimming stripped 3 bases from V and 6 bases from J, with 12 bases between. This CDR3 has 12 residues. CDR1 and CDR2 (germline): DFQATT, SNEGSKA (reference sequence).

A note on this clone: Other nucleotide sequences from this sample produce the same CDR3. The chain recombines TRBV2 with TRBJ1-1; D call uncertain. The germline V gene has CDR1 SNHLY and CDR2 FYNNEI. Between the trimmed V and J ends, which lost 3 bases and 4 bases, there was a span of 18 bases. This CDR3 is built from 16 residues. This chain's CDR3 is CASSDRKRPGSTEAFF. CDR3 nucleotide sequence: TGTGCCAGCAGTGATCGAAAACGACCGGGGAGCACTGAAGCTTTCTTT.

This chain joins TRBV29-1 and TRBJ2-1; weak D call: TRBD2 (6 bases). This CDR3 spans 12 amino acids. Germline V gene lookup returns CDR1 SQVTM and CDR2 ANQGSEA. V dropped 5 bases and J dropped 8 bases, with 13 bases sitting between them. The CDR3 bases are TGCAGCGTTCGGGCCTGGGGGGATGAGCAGTTCTTC. Encoded protein: CSVRAWGDEQFF.

V is TRBV7-3 and J is TRBJ2-3; 10 bases fit TRBD2. This CDR3 is built from 19 residues. With V trimmed by 1 base and J by 2 bases, 12 bases remained unmatched. In germline, CDR1 is SGHTA, CDR2 FQGTGA. This CDR3 reads CASSLIGSGGPLDTDTQYF. As DNA, the CDR3 is TGTGCCAGCAGCTTAATTGGTAGCGGGGGGCCACTGGACACAGATACGCAGTATTTT.

This chain joins TRBV3-1 (or the pseudogene TRBV3-2) and TRBJ1-4; a possible D gene is TRBD1 (5 bases). Between the trimmed V and J ends, which lost 1 base and 8 bases, there was a span of 14 bases. The germline V gene has CDR1 LGHDT and CDR2 YNNKEL (reference sequence). This CDR3 spans 15 amino acids. CDR3 sequence: CASSQAQGSGEKLFF. In DNA form, the CDR3 reads TGTGCCAGCAGCCAAGCTCAGGGTAGTGGGGAAAAACTGTTTTTT.

For the CDR3, the DNA is TGTGCCAGCAGCTTAGTGGTGGGAGGGCAAAGTGAGCAGTACTTC. Its translation is CASSLVVGGQSEQYF. The chain is built from TRBV7-2 and TRBJ2-7; 7 bases fit TRBD2. Trimming at V came to 1 base and at J to 7 bases, leaving 10 bases not matched to a gene. This CDR3 contains 15 residues. Germline lookup yields CDR1 SGHTA and CDR2 FQGNSA.